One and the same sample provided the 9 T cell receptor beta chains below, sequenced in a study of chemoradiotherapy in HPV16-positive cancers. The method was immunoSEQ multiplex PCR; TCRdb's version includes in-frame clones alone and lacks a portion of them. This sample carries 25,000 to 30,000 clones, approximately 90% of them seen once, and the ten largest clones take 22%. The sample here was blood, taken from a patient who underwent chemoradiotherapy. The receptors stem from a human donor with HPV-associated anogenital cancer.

The CDR3 reads CASSSGTVMNTEAFF. The CDR3 nucleotides are TGCGCCAGCAGCTCCGGGACAGTAATGAACACTGAAGCTTTCTTT. The chain has TRBV5-1 and TRBJ1-1, with 7 positions matching TRBD1. With V trimmed by 3 bases and J by 0 bases, 5 bases remained unmatched. The germline gives CDR1 SGHRS, CDR2 YFSETQ. The CDR3 is made up of 15 amino acids.

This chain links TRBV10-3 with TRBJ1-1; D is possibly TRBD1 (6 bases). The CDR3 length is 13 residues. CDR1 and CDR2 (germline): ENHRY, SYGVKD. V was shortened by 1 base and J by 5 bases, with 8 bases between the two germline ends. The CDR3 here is CAISEWGRTEAFF. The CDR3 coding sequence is TGTGCCATCAGTGAGTGGGGGCGGACTGAAGCTTTCTTT.

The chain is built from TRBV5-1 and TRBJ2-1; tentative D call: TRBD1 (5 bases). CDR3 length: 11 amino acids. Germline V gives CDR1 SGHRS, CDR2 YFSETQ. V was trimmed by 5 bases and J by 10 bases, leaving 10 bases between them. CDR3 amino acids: CASRGQGEQFF. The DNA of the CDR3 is TGCGCCAGCAGAGGGCAGGGAGAGCAGTTCTTC.

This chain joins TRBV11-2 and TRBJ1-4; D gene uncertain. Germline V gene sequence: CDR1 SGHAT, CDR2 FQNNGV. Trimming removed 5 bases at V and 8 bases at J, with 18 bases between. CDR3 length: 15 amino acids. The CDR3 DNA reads TGTGCCAGCAGCCTTGCGCCTCTAGGGCAAGAAAAACTGTTTTTT. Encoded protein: CASSLAPLGQEKLFF.

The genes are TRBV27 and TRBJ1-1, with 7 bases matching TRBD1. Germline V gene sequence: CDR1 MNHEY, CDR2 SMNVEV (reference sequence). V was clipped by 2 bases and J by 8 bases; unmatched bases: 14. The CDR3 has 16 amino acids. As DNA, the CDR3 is TGTGCCAGCAGTTTAGTCGGGACAGCCCTTATAACAGAAGCTTTCTTT. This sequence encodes CASSLVGTALITEAFF.

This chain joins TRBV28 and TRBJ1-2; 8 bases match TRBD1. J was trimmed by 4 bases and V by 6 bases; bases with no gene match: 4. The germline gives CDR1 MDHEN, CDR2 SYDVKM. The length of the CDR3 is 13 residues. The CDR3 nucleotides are TGTGCCAGCAGCCCGACAGGGGCCTATGGCTACACCTTC. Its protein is CASSPTGAYGYTF.

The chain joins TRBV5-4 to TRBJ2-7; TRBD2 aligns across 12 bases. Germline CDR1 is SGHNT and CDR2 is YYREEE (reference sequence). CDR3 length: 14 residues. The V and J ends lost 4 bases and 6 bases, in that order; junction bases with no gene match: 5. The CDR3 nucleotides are TGTGCCAGCAGCCCCCGGACTAGCGGGACCGAGCAGTACTTC. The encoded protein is CASSPRTSGTEQYF. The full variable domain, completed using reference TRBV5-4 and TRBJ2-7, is ETGVTQSPTHLIKTRGQQVTLRCSSQSGHNTVSWYQQALGQGPQFIFQYYREEENGRGNFPPRFSGLQFPNYSSELNVNALELDDSALYLCASSPRTSGTEQYFGPGTRLTVT.

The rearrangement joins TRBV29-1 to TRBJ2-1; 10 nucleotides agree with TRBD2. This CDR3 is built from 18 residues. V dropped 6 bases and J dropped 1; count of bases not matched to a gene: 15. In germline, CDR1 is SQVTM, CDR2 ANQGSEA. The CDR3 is CSVGSRSSGRGSYNEQFF. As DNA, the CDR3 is TGCAGCGTCGGTAGCCGGTCTAGCGGGAGAGGGTCCTACAATGAGCAGTTCTTC.

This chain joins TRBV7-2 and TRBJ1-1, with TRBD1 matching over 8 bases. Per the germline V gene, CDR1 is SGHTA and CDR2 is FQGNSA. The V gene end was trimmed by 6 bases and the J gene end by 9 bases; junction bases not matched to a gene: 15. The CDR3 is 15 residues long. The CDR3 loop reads CASSRAQGAQGKAFF. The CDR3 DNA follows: TGTGCCAGCAGTCGGGCGCAGGGGGCGCAGGGTAAAGCTTTCTTT.